The 11 T cell receptor beta chains reported below all come from one sample, sequenced in a study of blood T cell repertoires in COVID-19 (dated by TCRdb to about 2020). The receptor library was made with the immunoSEQ multiplex PCR assay. Not all clones reach the TCRdb copy of this immuneACCESS table, which keeps in-frame sequences only. Checked studies attribute under half of the gap to unresolved V genes and leave the rest unexplained. A total of tens of thousands of clones appear in this sample, roughly 84% of them only once. Under 6% of the sample goes to the ten largest clones. Sequencing was carried out using peripheral blood. Source of these receptors: a woman aged 55-70 years with acute or convalescent COVID-19.

The chain carries TRBV7-2 and TRBJ1-2; 7 bases agree with TRBD1. V gave up 6 bases and J gave up 3 bases; unmatched junction bases: 7. Germline lookup yields CDR1 SGHTA and CDR2 FQGNSA. This CDR3 spans 14 amino acids. The CDR3 region is CASRPGTEHYGYTF. In DNA, the CDR3 is TGTGCCAGCAGGCCCGGGACAGAACACTATGGCTACACCTTC.

The rearrangement joins TRBV7-2 to TRBJ2-7; 7 bases match TRBD2. V lost 5 bases to trimming and J lost 0 bases; unmatched junction nucleotides: 7. CDR1 is SGHTA and CDR2 is FQGNSA in the germline V gene. This CDR3 has 15 residues. In nucleotides, the CDR3 is TGTGCCAGCAGCGCTACGGGGGGATTCTCCTACGAGCAGTACTTC. Its translation: CASSATGGFSYEQYF.

This rearrangement joins TRBV5-1 to TRBJ2-7, with D maybe TRBD2 (6 bases). Germline assignment: CDR1 SGHRS and CDR2 YFSETQ. Trimming stripped 4 bases from V and 2 bases from J, with 19 bases between. This CDR3 is 16 amino acids long. CDR3 nucleotides: TGCGCCAGCAGCCCCAACGCGGGGAGCGCTGCCTACGAGCAGTACTTC. Its protein is CASSPNAGSAAYEQYF.

In nucleotides, the CDR3 is TGCGCCAGCAGCTTGGACGGTATGGTTCCCGGGGAGCTGTTTTTT. Translating gives CASSLDGMVPGELFF. The V gene is TRBV5-1, the J gene TRBJ2-2; D remains unclear. Germline V lookup: CDR1 SGHRS, CDR2 YFSETQ. V was cut by 0 bases and J by 6 bases, with 12 bases left in between. This CDR3 region has 15 residues. Drawing the rest from reference TRBV5-1 and TRBJ2-2, the complete variable domain is KAGVTQTPRYLIKTRGQQVTLSCSPISGHRSVSWYQQTPGQGLQFLFEYFSETQRNKGNFPGRFSGRQFSNSRSEMNVSTLELGDSALYLCASSLDGMVPGELFFGEGSRLTVL.

The CDR3 DNA reads TGTGCCAGCAGTTTTGGGGGGAAGACATACGAGCAGTACTTC. Protein: CASSFGGKTYEQYF. The chain combines TRBV13 with TRBJ2-7, with D possibly being TRBD2 (6 bases). CDR3 size: 14 residues. CDR1 and CDR2 (germline): PRHDT, FYEKMQ (reference sequence). The V end lost 6 bases, the J end lost 4 bases, and 16 bases lay between the germline ends.

This chain links TRBV7-3 with TRBJ2-3, with 10 bases matching TRBD2. TRBJ2-2 matches the DNA end more closely, so the J call is doubtful. The CDR3 totals 15 residues. Per germline, CDR1 SGHTA and CDR2 FQGTGA. CDR3 nucleotide sequence: TGTGCCAGCAGCTTAACTAATCTAGCGGGGGCCAGGCTGTTTTTT. Amino acids: CASSLTNLAGARLFF.

The chain couples TRBV6-1 to TRBJ1-4, with D tentatively TRBD1 (5 bases). Trimming left V 2 bases short and J 8 bases short, with 18 bases between. Per the germline V gene, CDR1 is MNHNS and CDR2 is SASEGT. This CDR3 is built from 16 residues. The CDR3 sequence is CASSEFAGPPGEKLFF. DNA for the CDR3: TGTGCCAGCAGTGAATTTGCGGGGCCCCCGGGGGAAAAACTGTTTTTT.

The sample holds one count of this clone. The CDR3 DNA follows: TGTGCCATCAGTGAGTCGGGAGGGCTGCTGTTTTTT. It codes for CAISESGGLLFF. The chain uses TRBV10-3 and TRBJ1-4; D is unresolved. The germline CDR1 and CDR2 sequences are ENHRY and SYGVKD. The ends were cut back, 0 bases at V and 14 bases at J, with 10 bases in the middle. This CDR3 contains 12 residues.

This chain uses TRBV19 with TRBJ1-2; 7 bases map to TRBD1. CDR1 LNHDA and CDR2 SQIVND come from the germline V gene (reference sequence). The CDR3 spans 15 residues. The J segment lost 4 bases and the V segment lost 4 bases, leaving 9 bases of the junction unmatched. CDR3 DNA sequence: TGTGCCAGTAGTAATGGGATGGGACAGACCTATGGCTACACCTTC. Translating gives CASSNGMGQTYGYTF.

This chain links TRBV19 with TRBJ1-1; D gene unclear. CDR3 length: 15 amino acids. Trimming stripped 3 bases from V and 8 bases from J, with 19 bases between. Germline V lookup: CDR1 LNHDA, CDR2 SQIVND (reference sequence). CDR3 sequence reads: CASSIVWASKGEAFF. The CDR3 DNA reads as TGTGCCAGTAGTATCGTCTGGGCGTCCAAAGGAGAAGCTTTCTTT.

This clone has a handful of counts. This sequence joins TRBV10-3 and TRBJ1-3, with D unclear. V lost 7 bases to trimming and J lost 0 bases, with 16 bases between them. CDR1 is ENHRY, CDR2 SYGVKD, per germline. This CDR3 region has 16 residues. The CDR3 DNA follows: TGTGCCATCACCCGAGAGGCACCTAGCTCTGGAAACACCATATATTTT. Its translation: CAITREAPSSGNTIYF.